These 28 T cell receptor beta chains were all obtained from the same sample, sequenced in a study of T cells in Graves' hyperthyroidism and ophthalmopathy. TCR beta CDR3 regions were amplified from RNA. Primed by the HTBI set, a first-round RT-PCR was run on the TCR CDR3. In TCRdb, the multiplex PCR reads were re-called with MiXCR into one record per CDR3 protein. The sample lists 600,000 to 750,000 distinct CDR3 sequences; roughly 17% were seen once. Source material: blood. The receptors here all came from a man over 45 with Graves' hyperthyroidism.

This clonotype turned up a few times. The chain joins TRBV20-1 to TRBJ2-1; 12 nucleotides agree with TRBD2. Germline V gene lookup returns CDR1 DFQATT and CDR2 SNEGSKA (reference sequence). The junction had 4 bases not matched to a gene; V was cut back by 6 bases and J by 1 base. The CDR3 sequence is 15 residues long. CDR3 sequence: CSARTSGKSYNEQFF. In nucleotides, the CDR3 is TGCAGTGCGCGGACTAGCGGGAAGTCCTACAATGAGCAGTTCTTC.

The gene calls are TRBV29-1 and TRBJ1-2; 7 bases align to TRBD1. The CDR3 runs 13 residues. With V trimmed by 1 base and J by 7 bases, 6 bases remained unmatched. Germline lookup yields CDR1 SQVTM and CDR2 ANQGSEA. CDR3 sequence: CSVEGGQYFGYTF. The CDR3 DNA follows: TGCAGCGTTGAAGGGGGACAGTACTTTGGCTACACCTTC.

For this clonotype: A much larger clone sits a single nucleotide away, making a read error possible. The genes are TRBV7-2 and TRBJ2-7, with 9 bases identical to TRBD2. The CDR3 covers 16 residues. J lost 0 bases, V lost 6 bases, and 9 bases had no gene match. The germline gives CDR1 SGHTA, CDR2 FQGNSA. CDR3 loop: CASSSIAGDYSYEQYF. The CDR3, as DNA: TGTGCCAGCAGTTCAATAGCGGGAGACTACTCCTACGAGCAGTACTTC. Looking up the rest from reference TRBV7-2 and TRBJ2-7 gives the full variable domain: GAGVSQSPSNKVTEKGKDVELRCDPISGHTALYWYRQSLGQGLEFLIYFQGNSAPDKSGLPSDRFSAERTGGSVSTLTIQRTQQEDSAVYLCASSSIAGDYSYEQYFGPGTRLTVT.

This clonotype came up many times. The chain has TRBV9 and TRBJ2-1; a possible D gene is TRBD1 (6 bases). Trimming took off 4 bases at V and 5 bases at J, with 16 bases between the two ends. Germline V gives CDR1 SGDLS, CDR2 YYNGEE. The CDR3 is made up of 15 amino acids. CDR3 residues: CASSLGGSAHNEQFF. CDR3 DNA: TGTGCCAGCAGCCTAGGGGGTTCAGCCCACAATGAGCAGTTCTTC. The full variable domain, with the rest looked up from reference TRBV9 and TRBJ2-1, is DSGVTQTPKHLITATGQRVTLRCSPRSGDLSVYWYQQSLDQGLQFLIQYYNGEERAKGNILERFSAQQFPDLHSELNLSSLELGDSALYFCASSLGGSAHNEQFFGPGTRLTVL.

This clonotype was counted only a few times. This chain joins TRBV6-1 and TRBJ2-5; D might be TRBD1 or TRBD2, each matching 5 bases. This CDR3 has 15 amino acids. Germline CDR1 MNHNS, CDR2 SASEGT. Trimming removed 5 bases at V and 2 bases at J, with 15 bases between. CDR3 DNA sequence: TGTGCCAGCAGTCCCATCGGGGCAGCTCAAGAGACCCAGTACTTC. Translating it yields CASSPIGAAQETQYF.

Many counts were recorded for this clonotype. This chain joins TRBV28 and TRBJ2-7; tentatively, D is TRBD1 or TRBD2 (5 bases each). V lost 2 bases to trimming and J lost 2 bases, with 10 bases between them. The CDR3 runs 14 residues. CDR1 MDHEN and CDR2 SYDVKM come from the germline V gene. Here the CDR3 reads CASSLPGPTYEQYF. As DNA, the CDR3 is TGTGCCAGCAGTTTACCGGGACCTACCTACGAGCAGTACTTC.

This clonotype appeared a single time. This may come from a read error, since a much larger clone is one base off. The CDR3 DNA sequence: TGTGCCAGCTCAGACGACACGGACTATGGCTACACCTTC. Translated, it gives CASSDDTDYGYTF. The chain links TRBV18 to TRBJ1-2; no clear D gene. CDR1 KGHSH and CDR2 LQKENI come from the germline V gene. Trimming removed 5 bases from V and 3 bases from J, with 10 bases in between. This CDR3 has 13 residues.

The chain carries TRBV24-1 and TRBJ2-1; D gene uncertain. The CDR3 runs to 15 residues. Germline lookup yields CDR1 KGHDR and CDR2 SFDVKD. V dropped 3 bases and J dropped 5 bases, with 13 bases sitting between them. The CDR3, as DNA: TGTGCCACCAGTGATAGTACGGAAGGCGACAATGAGCAGTTCTTC. It codes for CATSDSTEGDNEQFF.

This clonotype showed up many times. The genes are TRBV12-5 and TRBJ1-2; 7 bases agree with TRBD1. The germline V gene encodes CDR1 LGHNT and CDR2 FRNRAP. The ends lost 2 bases at V and 6 bases at J; junction bases unmatched: 9. The CDR3 has 15 amino acids. CDR3 DNA: TGTGCTAGTGGTTTGACAATAAACGACAGGGATGGCTACACCTTC. Translated: CASGLTINDRDGYTF.

Remarks on this clonotype: Its ends do not fully match the called genes, so a read error is possible. This sequence joins TRBV7-6 and TRBJ2-5; D is possibly TRBD1 (6 bases). This CDR3 region has 14 residues. Per the germline V gene, CDR1 is SGHVS and CDR2 is FNYEAQ. CDR3 bases: TGTGCCAGCAGCCGACGCCAGGGGCAAGAGGCCCAGTACTTC. As protein: CASSRRQGQEAQYF.

The table lists this clonotype with many counts. The CDR3 nucleotides read TGTGCCAGCAGACTCGACTACAATGAGCAGTTCTTC. It encodes CASRLDYNEQFF. The chain employs TRBV6-1 and TRBJ2-1; D uncertain. The length of the CDR3 is 12 residues. Germline assignment: CDR1 MNHNS and CDR2 SASEGT. V lost 6 bases and J 3 bases, leaving 6 bases between the germline ends.

Remarks on this clonotype: A much bigger clone sits one base away, suggesting this may be a read error. The chain links TRBV5-1 to TRBJ2-7; D is possibly TRBD2 (6 bases). Germline V gene lookup returns CDR1 SGHRS and CDR2 YFSETQ. This CDR3 region has 13 residues. Trimming removed 3 bases at V and 6 bases at J, with 13 bases between. CDR3 sequence reads: CASSSWGDCEQYF. DNA for the CDR3: TGCGCCAGCAGCTCTTGGGGGGACTGCGAGCAGTACTTC.

This clonotype was counted ten times or more. The chain has TRBV7-9 and TRBJ2-1; 7 nucleotides match TRBD2. The trim removed 2 bases at V and 8 bases at J, leaving 6 bases unmatched. Germline CDR1 reads SEHNR; CDR2 reads FQNEAQ (reference sequence). This CDR3 region has 14 residues. The CDR3 DNA reads as TGTGCCAGCAGCTTACGCGGGAGCCTCGATGAGCAGTTCTTC. Amino acid sequence: CASSLRGSLDEQFF.

The J gene is TRBJ1-2, the V gene TRBV18, with D perhaps TRBD1 (6 bases). Trimming shortened V by 5 bases and J by 0 bases, and 25 bases separated the two germline ends. Germline CDR1 KGHSH, CDR2 LQKENI. CDR3 size: 19 residues. The CDR3 sequence: CASSSPLFLGAAANYGYTF. The DNA for the CDR3 is TGTGCCAGCTCATCTCCCCTTTTTTTGGGGGCAGCGGCTAACTATGGCTACACCTTC.

This clonotype was picked up many times. The chain recombines TRBV6-1 with TRBJ1-1; a possible D gene is TRBD1 (5 bases). The CDR3 totals 14 residues. CDR1 is MNHNS, CDR2 SASEGT, per germline. V was trimmed by 2 bases and J by 5 bases, leaving 12 bases between them. CDR3 sequence (DNA): TGTGCCAGCAGTGAACCGACAGATGGGACTGAAGCTTTCTTT. It encodes CASSEPTDGTEAFF.

The chain recombines TRBV5-1 with TRBJ2-7; 7 bases map to TRBD2. V gave up 4 bases and J gave up 1 base; unmatched junction bases: 8. Germline lookup yields CDR1 SGHRS and CDR2 YFSETQ. The CDR3 length is 15 residues. Here the CDR3 reads CASSQYEGGSYEQYF. CDR3 DNA sequence: TGCGCCAGCAGCCAATATGAGGGAGGGTCCTACGAGCAGTACTTC.

Only a few counts were recorded for this clonotype. V gene TRBV29-1 combines with J gene TRBJ2-7; no clear D gene. Germline V gives CDR1 SQVTM, CDR2 ANQGSEA. This CDR3 spans 16 amino acids. V lost 1 base and J 0 bases, leaving 16 bases between the germline ends. The CDR3 sequence is CSVEGDFDGYSYEQYF. CDR3 bases: TGCAGCGTTGAAGGCGATTTTGACGGGTACTCCTACGAGCAGTACTTC.

In its sample, this clonotype was seen many times. The chain uses TRBV12-3 or TRBV12-4 and TRBJ2-1; D is unresolved. Trimming pared 3 bases from V and 8 bases from J, leaving 17 bases between. This CDR3 is 15 amino acids long. The CDR3, as DNA: TGTGCCAGCAGTTTCCGCGGCCCCGGAGTCGATGAGCAGTTCTTC. Translation: CASSFRGPGVDEQFF.

The chain has TRBV28 and TRBJ2-5; D possibly uses TRBD1 or TRBD2 (6 bases each). The CDR3 extends over 15 amino acids. V gave up 6 bases and J gave up 2 bases, with 16 bases separating them. Looked up from germline, CDR1 is MDHEN and CDR2 is SYDVKM. The CDR3 loop is CASRGGGGGQETQYF. The CDR3 region has the DNA TGTGCCAGCAGGGGGGGCGGTGGCGGACAAGAGACCCAGTACTTC.

The chain is built from TRBV29-1 and TRBJ1-2; tentative D call: TRBD1 (5 bases). This CDR3 region has 13 residues. CDR1 SQVTM and CDR2 ANQGSEA come from the germline V gene. V was trimmed by 2 bases and J by 8 bases, leaving 15 bases between them. The chain's CDR3 is CSVEQRSGPGYTF. For the CDR3, the DNA is TGCAGCGTTGAACAGAGGTCAGGGCCCGGCTACACCTTC.

V and J are TRBV7-3 and TRBJ2-1; a possible D gene is TRBD1 (6 bases). CDR3 size: 16 residues. Trimming pared 5 bases from V and 4 bases from J, leaving 18 bases between. Germline assignment: CDR1 SGHTA and CDR2 FQGTGA. CDR3 protein: CASSQPRDTEYNEQFF. The CDR3 DNA reads as TGTGCCAGCAGCCAACCCCGGGACACCGAATACAATGAGCAGTTCTTC.

This clonotype was recorded once. This rearrangement joins TRBV14 to TRBJ2-5, with D possibly being TRBD1 (6 bases). The CDR3 runs to 14 residues. The germline V and J ends were trimmed by 3 bases and 2 bases, with 10 bases remaining between them. The germline gives CDR1 SGHDN, CDR2 FVKESK. CDR3 bases: TGTGCCAGCAGCCAGAGGACAGTACAAGAGACCCAGTACTTC. Amino acids: CASSQRTVQETQYF.

The chain combines TRBV2 with TRBJ2-1; TRBD2 aligns across 8 bases. Germline CDR1 and CDR2: SNHLY and FYNNEI. Trimming at V came to 7 bases and at J to 3 bases, leaving 8 bases not matched to a gene. The length of the CDR3 is 15 residues. CDR3 sequence (DNA): TGTGCCAGCACCTCGAGCGGGGGTTACTACAATGAGCAGTTCTTC. Its protein product is CASTSSGGYYNEQFF.

In this sample, this clonotype turned up many times. The chain combines TRBV27 with TRBJ2-7, with D unresolved. This CDR3 has 11 residues. V was pared by 3 bases and J by 5 bases, with 5 bases between. Per germline, CDR1 MNHEY and CDR2 SMNVEV (reference sequence). The CDR3 region has the DNA TGTGCCAGCAGTTTCATCCACGAGCAGTACTTC. This sequence encodes CASSFIHEQYF.

V is TRBV24-1 and J is TRBJ2-1, with D unresolved. Trimming took off 3 bases at V and 0 bases at J, with 14 bases between the two ends. The CDR3 runs to 17 residues. Germline V gene sequence: CDR1 KGHDR, CDR2 SFDVKD. CDR3 residues: CATSDDIFGSSYNEQFF. The CDR3 coding sequence is TGTGCCACCAGTGATGACATTTTCGGCAGCTCCTACAATGAGCAGTTCTTC.

This clonotype was seen a few times. The chain uses TRBV20-1 and TRBJ1-5; no firm D call. The CDR3 spans 16 residues. Germline loops: CDR1 DFQATT, CDR2 SNEGSKA (reference sequence). V was pared by 0 bases and J by 4 bases, with 16 bases between. DNA of the CDR3: TGCAGTGCTAGAGATATCCAATTGAGGGAAAATCAGCCCCAGCATTTT. Translation gives CSARDIQLRENQPQHF.

V is TRBV14 and J is TRBJ2-7; no definite D call. There are 15 residues in the CDR3. Per the germline V gene, CDR1 is SGHDN and CDR2 is FVKESK. Trimming removed 0 bases at V and 2 bases at J, with 11 bases between. The CDR3 loop reads CASSQDYGRPYEQYF. The CDR3 coding sequence is TGTGCCAGCAGCCAAGATTACGGCAGACCCTACGAGCAGTACTTC.

The chain combines TRBV6-5 with TRBJ2-2; 7 nucleotides agree with TRBD2. Unmatched junction bases numbered 9, after V lost 2 bases and J lost 6 bases. This CDR3 contains 16 residues. CDR1 and CDR2 (germline): MNHEY, SVGAGI. CDR3 sequence reads: CASSYPRGTIAGELFF. CDR3 sequence (DNA): TGTGCCAGCAGTTACCCCCGGGGGACTATAGCCGGGGAGCTGTTTTTT.